This is a list of T cell receptor beta chains from one sample in a study of blood T cells in healthy people across ages. TCRdb re-called the 5' RACE reads through MiXCR, storing one row per CDR3 protein. Of about 650,000 distinct CDR3 sequences detected, about 50% appear once; the ten largest clones hold about 13%. Sequencing was performed on blood. Source of these receptors: a woman aged 80 or over in good health. CDR3s include the opening cysteine and the closing phenylalanine or tryptophan. Each record gives: V gene, J gene, D gene, clone size, CDR3 DNA, CDR3 protein. D genes are given only for firm matches. Size tells how often a clone was seen (once, few, many) or the class of an expanded clone, and some rows leave it out.

TRBV3-1	TRBJ2-1	TRBD2	NA	TGTGCCAGCAGTTTAGGGACTACTCGGCATGAGCAGTTCTTC	CASSLGTTRHEQFF
TRBV29-1	TRBJ2-4	NA	NA	TGCAGCGCAAGACTGGGACGGGACATTCAGTACTTC	CSARLGRDIQYF
TRBV7-9	TRBJ1-5	TRBD1	NA	TGTGCCAGCAGCGGGGGGACAGGGAAGAATCAGCCCCAGCATTTT	CASSGGTGKNQPQHF
TRBV20-1	TRBJ1-4	NA	once	TGCAGTGCTAGAGATGGACCGATGTGGGAAAAACTGTTTTTT	CSARDGPMWEKLFF
TRBV7-2	TRBJ2-3	TRBD2	few	TGTGCCAGCAGCCGGAAAGGACCGGGACTAGCGGGGGGAACCACAGATACGCAGTATTTT	CASSRKGPGLAGGTTDTQYF
TRBV12-3/TRBV12-4	TRBJ2-5	NA	NA	TGTGCCAGCAGTTTGGTCGCGTCAGAGACCCAGTACTTC	CASSLVASETQYF
TRBV5-8	TRBJ2-1	TRBD2	few	TGTGCCAGCAGCCGCGGGACTAGCGGGATCTACAATGAGCAGTTCTTC	CASSRGTSGIYNEQFF
TRBV24-1	TRBJ1-2	NA	many	TGTGCCACCAGTGACTCCACCCTTCGGGGGCAGAGTGGCTACACCTTC	CATSDSTLRGQSGYTF
TRBV20-1	TRBJ1-2	NA	NA	TGCAGTGCTCCTCCCAGCGGATCTCATGGCTACACCTTC	CSAPPSGSHGYTF
TRBV7-2	TRBJ2-1	NA	NA	TGTGCCAGCAGCTTTCTAGTAGGGTACCCTGGGGATGAGCAGTTCTTC	CASSFLVGYPGDEQFF
TRBV27	TRBJ2-7	NA	few	TGTGCCAGCACCCAAGGAGGTTCGGGAAGCTACGAGCAGTACTTC	CASTQGGSGSYEQYF
TRBV20-1	TRBJ2-5	NA	NA	TGCAGTGCAAACCTTCCGGGACATATTACCTTAGAGACCCAGTACTTC	CSANLPGHITLETQYF
TRBV20-1	TRBJ1-6	NA	many	TGCAGTGCTACCCGGGACAACAATTCACCCCTCCACTTT	CSATRDNNSPLHF
TRBV5-1	TRBJ1-1	TRBD1	NA	TGCGCCAGCAGCCCCGTGGGGACAGGCTCGTACACTGAAGCTTTCTTT	CASSPVGTGSYTEAFF
TRBV5-5	TRBJ2-5	NA	NA	TGTGCCAGCAGCCCGGGACCGGGCTACCAAGAGACCCAGTACTTC	CASSPGPGYQETQYF
TRBV27	TRBJ1-1	TRBD1	NA	TGTGCCAGCAGGGGACGAGGGGGCGCGAGGACTGAAGCTTTCTTT	CASRGRGGARTEAFF
TRBV27	TRBJ2-3	TRBD2	few	TGTGCCAGCAGTCAGGAAGCGGGGGGGCATGAAGATACGCAGTATTTT	CASSQEAGGHEDTQYF
TRBV7-9	TRBJ2-7	NA	NA	TGTGCCAGCAGCTCCATGGACAGTCCCGGCTCCTACGAGCAGTACTTC	CASSSMDSPGSYEQYF
TRBV4-2	TRBJ2-5	NA	many	TGTGCCAGCAGCCAACGGGACGCTATCCAAGAGACCCAGTACTTC	CASSQRDAIQETQYF
TRBV7-9	TRBJ1-4	NA	NA	TGTGCCAGCAACCCAGATGGGAGAACTAATGAAAAACTGTTTTTT	CASNPDGRTNEKLFF
TRBV7-2	TRBJ1-6	NA	NA	TGTGCCAGCAGCTTAGCGGCAGGGTCGAATTCACCCCTCCACTTT	CASSLAAGSNSPLHF
TRBV20-1	TRBJ2-2	NA	few	TGCAGTGTGTCCCAGTCCCCTACCGGGGAGCTGTTTTTT	CSVSQSPTGELFF
TRBV11-2	TRBJ2-2	TRBD2	few	TGTGCCAGCAGCTTCGGACTAGCGGAAAGCGGGGAGCTGTTTTTT	CASSFGLAESGELFF
TRBV9	TRBJ2-7	NA	many	TGTGCCAGCAGCGTAGATGAGGGGCTCTACGAGCAGTACTTC	CASSVDEGLYEQYF
TRBV7-2	TRBJ2-2	NA	NA	TGTGCCAGCAACTTCCTCTCCACCGGGGAGCTGTTTTTT	CASNFLSTGELFF
TRBV28	TRBJ2-7	TRBD1	many	TGTGCCAGCAGTTACCCGACAGGGGGCAGGATCGAGCAGTACTTC	CASSYPTGGRIEQYF
TRBV7-2	TRBJ1-5	NA	NA	TGTGCCAGCAGCTTAGTACCCCTTAGCAATCAGCCCCAGCATTTT	CASSLVPLSNQPQHF
TRBV28	TRBJ2-1	TRBD1	NA	TGTGCCAGCAGGACGGACAGGTCGTTTAATGAGCAGTTCTTC	CASRTDRSFNEQFF
TRBV5-1	TRBJ2-1	TRBD2	many	TGCGCCAGCAGACGCCGGGGGGACCAGAACAATGAGCAGTTCTTC	CASRRRGDQNNEQFF
TRBV29-1	TRBJ1-1	TRBD1	NA	TGCAGCGTTGTGAGGGGGCGCGGGACTGAAGCTTTCTTT	CSVVRGRGTEAFF
TRBV2	TRBJ1-6	NA	few	TGTGCCAGCAGTGTTGAGAGTTCACCCCTCCACTTT	CASSVESSPLHF
TRBV28	TRBJ2-7	NA	many	TGTGCCAGTAGACAGTTCTCCGAGCAGTACTTC	CASRQFSEQYF
TRBV3-1	TRBJ2-5	NA	NA	TGTGCCAGCAGCCGATCAAGTGGGTACGACAATGAGCAGTACTTC	CASSRSSGYDNEQYF
TRBV6-1	TRBJ2-1	NA	NA	TGTGCCAGCAGTGAAAGCGACGGGACACCTCCCTACAATGAGCAGTTCTTC	CASSESDGTPPYNEQFF